These T cell receptor beta chains were read from a single sample in a study of human T cells and chemical hapten exposure. A single record per CDR3 protein comes from TCRdb applying MiXCR to the RACE reads. There are around 330,000 distinct CDR3 sequences in the sample; about 5% occur only once, and under 9.5% lies in the top ten. This material consisted of whole blood, taken in connection with sensitization to the hapten diphenylcyclopropenone (DPC). These TCRs come from a woman aged 18-35 years with alopecia areata. Some clones in this sample may be carry-over from other donors' samples. Both conserved end residues are part of each CDR3. The D gene is left open where the match is weak. Expanded clones are given a class, and other clones once, few, many or no size at all.

.	TRBV10-3	14	many	TRBJ1-4	CAISPERKGEKLFF	TGTGCCATCAGCCCAGAGAGGAAAGGCGAAAAACTGTTTTTT
TRBD1	TRBV7-2	14	few	TRBJ1-2	CASSKQDRDDGYTF	TGTGCCAGCAGCAAGCAGGACAGGGATGATGGCTACACCTTC
TRBD2	TRBV7-2	13	few	TRBJ2-5	CASTSGAQETQYF	TGTGCCAGCACTAGCGGGGCACAAGAGACCCAGTACTTC
.	TRBV6-2/TRBV6-3	14	many	TRBJ1-1	CASSWAGVNTEAFF	TGTGCCAGCAGTTGGGCAGGGGTGAACACTGAAGCTTTCTTT
TRBD2	TRBV28	16	many	TRBJ2-3	CASSLVASGGHPTQYF	TGTGCCAGCAGTTTAGTCGCTAGCGGGGGGCACCCGACGCAGTATTTT
TRBD2	TRBV5-1	16	few	TRBJ2-3	CASSVRLAGASDTQYF	TGCGCCAGCAGCGTAAGACTAGCGGGGGCGTCAGATACGCAGTATTTT
.	TRBV4-3	20	.	TRBJ2-3	CASSQVYGGTLPASTDTQYF	TGCGCCAGCAGCCAAGTGTATGGCGGGACCCTACCTGCTAGCACAGATACGCAGTATTTT
.	TRBV7-9	16	few	TRBJ2-1	CASSPPDTSTGDEQFF	TGTGCCAGCAGCCCCCCGGACACTTCCACGGGAGATGAGCAGTTCTTC
.	TRBV6-5	15	few	TRBJ1-6	CASSYGPRPPTPLHF	TGTGCCAGCAGTTACGGGCCGCGACCACCAACACCCCTCCACTTT
.	TRBV2	13	few	TRBJ1-5	CASSEGRQRPQHF	TGTGCCAGCAGTGAGGGGCGCCAGCGGCCCCAGCATTTT
.	TRBV12-3/TRBV12-4	13	many	TRBJ2-5	CASSLTGTSTQYF	TGTGCCAGCAGCCTGACCGGGACCTCGACCCAGTACTTC
TRBD1	TRBV20-1	15	few	TRBJ1-5	CSARTGQGDHQPQHF	TGCAGTGCCAGAACCGGACAGGGGGACCATCAGCCCCAGCATTTT
.	TRBV7-6	16	many	TRBJ1-1	CASSPLRAGPNTEAFF	TGTGCCAGCAGCCCATTGAGGGCAGGGCCAAACACTGAAGCTTTCTTT
TRBD1	TRBV6-2/TRBV6-3	19	few	TRBJ1-5	CASSPQPKTGGFGNQPQHF	TGTGCCAGCAGCCCGCAACCGAAAACAGGGGGGTTTGGAAATCAGCCCCAGCATTTT
.	TRBV6-5	15	many	TRBJ2-2	CASRGGTTNTGELFF	TGTGCCAGCAGGGGCGGGACAACGAACACCGGGGAGCTGTTTTTT
.	TRBV29-1	13	many	TRBJ1-5	CSVEDIPDQPQHF	TGCAGCGTTGAAGATATCCCGGATCAGCCCCAGCATTTT